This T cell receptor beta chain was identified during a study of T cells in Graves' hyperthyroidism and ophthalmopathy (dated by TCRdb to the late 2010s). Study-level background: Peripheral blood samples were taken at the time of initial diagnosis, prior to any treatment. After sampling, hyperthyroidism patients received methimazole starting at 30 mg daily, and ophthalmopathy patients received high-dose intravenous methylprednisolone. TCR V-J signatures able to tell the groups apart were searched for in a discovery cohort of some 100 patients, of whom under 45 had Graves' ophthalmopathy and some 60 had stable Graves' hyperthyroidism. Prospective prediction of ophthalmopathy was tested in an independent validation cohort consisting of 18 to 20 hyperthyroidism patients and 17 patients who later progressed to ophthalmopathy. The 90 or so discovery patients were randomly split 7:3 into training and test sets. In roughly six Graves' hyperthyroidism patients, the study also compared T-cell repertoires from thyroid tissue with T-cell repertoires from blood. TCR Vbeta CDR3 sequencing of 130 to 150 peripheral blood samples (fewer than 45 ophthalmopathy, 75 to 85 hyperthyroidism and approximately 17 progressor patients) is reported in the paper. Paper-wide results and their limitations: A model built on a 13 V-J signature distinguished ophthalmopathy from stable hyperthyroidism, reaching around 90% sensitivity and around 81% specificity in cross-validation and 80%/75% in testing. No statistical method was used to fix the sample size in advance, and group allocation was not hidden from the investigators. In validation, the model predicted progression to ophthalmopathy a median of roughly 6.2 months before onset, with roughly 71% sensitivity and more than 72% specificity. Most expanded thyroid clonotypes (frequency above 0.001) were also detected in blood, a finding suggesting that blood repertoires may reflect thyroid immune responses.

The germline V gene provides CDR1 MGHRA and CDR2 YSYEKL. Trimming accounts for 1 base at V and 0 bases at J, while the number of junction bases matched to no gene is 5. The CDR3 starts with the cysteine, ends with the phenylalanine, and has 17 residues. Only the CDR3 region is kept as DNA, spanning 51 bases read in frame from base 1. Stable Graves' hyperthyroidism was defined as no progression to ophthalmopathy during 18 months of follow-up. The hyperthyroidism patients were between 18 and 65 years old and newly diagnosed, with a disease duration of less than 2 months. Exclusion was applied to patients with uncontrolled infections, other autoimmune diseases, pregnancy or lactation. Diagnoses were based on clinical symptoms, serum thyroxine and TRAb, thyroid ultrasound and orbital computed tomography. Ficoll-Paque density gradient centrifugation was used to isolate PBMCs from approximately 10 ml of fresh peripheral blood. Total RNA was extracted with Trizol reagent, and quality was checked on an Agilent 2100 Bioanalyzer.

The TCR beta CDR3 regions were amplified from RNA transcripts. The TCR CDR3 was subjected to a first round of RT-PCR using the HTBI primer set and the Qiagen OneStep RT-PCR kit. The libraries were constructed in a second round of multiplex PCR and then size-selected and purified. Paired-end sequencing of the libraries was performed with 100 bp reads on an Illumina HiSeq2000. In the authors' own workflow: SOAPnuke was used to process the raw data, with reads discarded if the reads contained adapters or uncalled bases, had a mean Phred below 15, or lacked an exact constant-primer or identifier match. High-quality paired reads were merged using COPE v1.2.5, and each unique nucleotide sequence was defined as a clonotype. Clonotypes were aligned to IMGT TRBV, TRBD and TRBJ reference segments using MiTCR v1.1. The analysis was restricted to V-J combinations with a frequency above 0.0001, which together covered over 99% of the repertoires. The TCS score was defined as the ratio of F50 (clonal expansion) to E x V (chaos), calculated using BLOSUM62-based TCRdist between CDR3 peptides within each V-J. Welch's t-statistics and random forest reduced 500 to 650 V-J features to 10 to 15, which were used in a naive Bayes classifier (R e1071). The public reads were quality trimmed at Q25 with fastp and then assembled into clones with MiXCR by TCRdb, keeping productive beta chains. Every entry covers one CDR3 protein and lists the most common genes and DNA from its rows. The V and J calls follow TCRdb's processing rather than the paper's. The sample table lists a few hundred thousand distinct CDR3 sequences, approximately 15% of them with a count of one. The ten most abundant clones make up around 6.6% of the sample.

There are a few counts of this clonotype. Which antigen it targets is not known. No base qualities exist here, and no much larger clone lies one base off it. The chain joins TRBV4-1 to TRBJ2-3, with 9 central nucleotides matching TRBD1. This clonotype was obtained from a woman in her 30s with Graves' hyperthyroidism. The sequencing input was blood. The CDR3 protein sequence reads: CASSQVPGTGSTDTQYF. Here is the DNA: TGCGCCAGCAGCCAAGTTCCCGGGACAGGGAGCACAGATACGCAGTATTTT.